The entry below gives a single T cell receptor beta chain sequence along with its context. MiXCR, applied by TCRdb to the 5' RACE reads, yields one record per CDR3 protein. The repertoire includes 300,000 to 350,000 distinct CDR3 sequences, roughly an eighth of them detected once, and about a fifth sits in the top ten. This record belongs to a study of T-cell memory formation after mild COVID-19. In the study overall: For the most part, TCR clusters were specific to one donor.

The V gene's germline CDR1 is MNHNY and CDR2 SVGAGI (reference sequence). The CDR3 has 15 amino acids. Trimming shortened V by 4 bases and J by 3 bases, and 13 bases separated the two germline ends. Source material: PBMCs or a T cell subset sorted from them (not recorded which). This clonotype originated in a man aged 18 to 29 who had mild COVID-19 (a few samples of this study predate the infection). Cell type and time point are not known. J is TRBJ1-5 and V is TRBV6-6; D might be TRBD1 (6 bases). CDR3 protein: CASSWWGGANQPQHF. The CDR3 DNA reads TGTGCCAGCAGTTGGTGGGGGGGGGCCAATCAGCCCCAGCATTTT.